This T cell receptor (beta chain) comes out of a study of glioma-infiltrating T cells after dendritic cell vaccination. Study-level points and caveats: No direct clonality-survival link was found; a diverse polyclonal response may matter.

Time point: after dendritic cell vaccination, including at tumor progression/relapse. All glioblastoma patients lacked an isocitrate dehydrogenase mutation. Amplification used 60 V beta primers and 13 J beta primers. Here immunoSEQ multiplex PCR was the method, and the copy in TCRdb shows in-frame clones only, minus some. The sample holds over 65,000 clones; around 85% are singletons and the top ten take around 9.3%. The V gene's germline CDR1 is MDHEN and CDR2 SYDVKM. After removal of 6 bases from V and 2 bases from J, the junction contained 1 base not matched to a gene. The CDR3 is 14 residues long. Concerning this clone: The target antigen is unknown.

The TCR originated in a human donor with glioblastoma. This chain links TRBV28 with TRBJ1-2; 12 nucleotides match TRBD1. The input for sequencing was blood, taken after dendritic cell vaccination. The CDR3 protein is CASSGTGGNYGYTF. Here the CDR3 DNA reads TGTGCCAGCAGCGGGACAGGGGGCAACTATGGCTACACCTTC.